This is a list of T cell receptor beta chains from one sample in a study of T cell repertoires in cytomegalovirus infection. Using its own MiXCR run on the reads, TCRdb lists one record per CDR3 protein. Of about 360,000 distinct CDR3 sequences detected, around a sixth appear once; the ten largest clones hold less than 9.5%. Specimen: PBMCs. These receptors came from a human donor in good health (CMV status not recorded). Some clones in this sample may be carry-over from other donors' samples. CDR3s include the opening cysteine and the closing phenylalanine or tryptophan. D genes are given only for firm matches.

D: TRBD2
V: TRBV7-2
J: TRBJ2-7
CDR3: CASRGGIGAYEQYF

D: .
V: TRBV6-5
J: TRBJ2-6
CDR3: CASSTPHSGANVLTF

D: TRBD2
V: TRBV7-8
J: TRBJ2-7
CDR3: CASSLGGLAGSYEQYF

D: TRBD1
V: TRBV9
J: TRBJ1-5
CDR3: CASAGGDSNQPQHF

D: TRBD2
V: TRBV7-2
J: TRBJ2-5
CDR3: CASSLAVASGQETQYF

D: .
V: TRBV20-1
J: TRBJ2-5
CDR3: CSARDVGRQETQYF

D: .
V: TRBV20-1
J: TRBJ1-1
CDR3: CSASPQRNTEAFF

D: .
V: TRBV7-2
J: TRBJ1-6
CDR3: CASSSGSYNSPLHF

D: .
V: TRBV12-3/TRBV12-4
J: TRBJ1-6
CDR3: CASSLAQGYNSPLHF

D: TRBD2
V: TRBV9
J: TRBJ2-1
CDR3: CASSPPLGTSRYNEQFF

D: .
V: TRBV20-1
J: TRBJ2-7
CDR3: CSARDADRFDYEQYF

D: .
V: TRBV12-3/TRBV12-4
J: TRBJ1-6
CDR3: CASSFGQNSPLHF

D: .
V: TRBV7-2
J: TRBJ1-4
CDR3: CASSVRPGGRTEKLFF

D: TRBD1
V: TRBV20-1
J: TRBJ2-3
CDR3: CSAHRIRDRSSTDTQYF

D: TRBD1
V: TRBV20-1
J: TRBJ1-2
CDR3: CSARPPDRGDGYTF

D: .
V: TRBV11-2
J: TRBJ2-5
CDR3: CASSPTDGQYQETQYF

D: .
V: TRBV19
J: TRBJ1-5
CDR3: CAEQGQPQHF

D: TRBD1
V: TRBV28
J: TRBJ1-2
CDR3: CASTRDSLDYGYTF

D: .
V: TRBV7-8
J: TRBJ1-3
CDR3: CASSPVGNTIYF

D: TRBD1
V: TRBV5-1
J: TRBJ1-4
CDR3: CASSPETGYREKLFF

D: .
V: TRBV27
J: TRBJ1-3
CDR3: CASSRTGSPGNTIYF

D: .
V: TRBV13
J: TRBJ2-5
CDR3: CASSPAGAEETQYF

D: .
V: TRBV29-1
J: TRBJ1-1
CDR3: CSVEPAGASTEAFF

D: TRBD2
V: TRBV4-3
J: TRBJ2-7
CDR3: CASSQSGAGSSYEQYF